This T cell receptor (beta chain) was profiled in a study of cytomegalovirus exposure and HLA in healthy donors. Across the whole study: Ancestry clustering placed around 81% of around 400 genotyped donors in the Caucasian-associated cluster.

CDR1 is LNHDA and CDR2 is SQIVND in the germline V gene (reference sequence). This CDR3 is 16 amino acids long. V shed 5 bases, J shed 9 bases, and the junction held 12 bases outside the gene matches. PCR amplification relied on 60 Vbeta primers (plus 13 Jbeta primers). Sequencing used immunoSEQ multiplex PCR; TCRdb keeps in-frame clones, though not all of them. This sample's table has over 100,000 clones. The clonotype comes from a man younger than 30 in good health and CMV-seronegative. This chain connects TRBV19 to TRBJ2-1; TRBD2 aligns across 11 bases. Sequenced sample: PBMCs. The CDR3 coding sequence is TGTGCCAGTAGTCCCCTTTTAGCGGGAGGGCCGGGTGAGCAGTTCTTC. Amino acids: CASSPLLAGGPGEQFF.